This entry lists 10 T cell receptor beta chains sequenced from one sample in a study of T cell responses to AZD1222 COVID-19 vaccine. Sequenced by immunoSEQ multiplex PCR; TCRdb stores in-frame clones only, minus some. The sample has around 130,000 clones, 80% to 90% seen once. Sequencing used peripheral blood, obtained on day 0 of AZD1222 vaccination. The receptors here all came from an adult in good health.

V is TRBV19 and J is TRBJ1-6; D uncertain. Deletions cut 7 bases from V and 0 bases from J, with 10 bases between. CDR1 LNHDA and CDR2 SQIVND come from the germline V gene (reference sequence). The CDR3 contains 15 residues. As DNA, the CDR3 is TGTGCCAGTACGGCAGTAAGCTCCTATAATTCACCCCTCCACTTT. It encodes CASTAVSSYNSPLHF. The full variable domain, rest sourced from reference TRBV19 and TRBJ1-6, is DGGITQSPKYLFRKEGQNVTLSCEQNLNHDAMYWYRQDPGQGLRLIYYSQIVNDFQKGDIAEGYSVSREKKESFPLTVTSAQKNPTAFYLCASTAVSSYNSPLHFGNGTRLTVT.

This clone occurred once. The gene calls are TRBV28 and TRBJ1-1, with D tentatively TRBD1 (5 bases). Trimming stripped 5 bases from V and 1 base from J, with 14 bases between. Germline values: CDR1 MDHEN, CDR2 SYDVKM. This CDR3 contains 15 residues. CDR3 sequence: CASSTPQAPNTEAFF. The CDR3 DNA sequence: TGTGCCAGCAGTACACCACAGGCGCCGAACACTGAAGCTTTCTTT.

This rearrangement joins TRBV3-1 (or the pseudogene TRBV3-2) to TRBJ2-7; 10 bases are shared with TRBD2. Germline assignment: CDR1 LGHDT and CDR2 YNNKEL (reference sequence). Trimming took 8 bases from V and 1 from J; bases not matched to a gene: 5. The CDR3 has 14 residues. Written as DNA, the CDR3 is TGTGCCAGCGCTAGCGGGAGAGCGTCCTACGAGCAGTACTTC. This codes for CASASGRASYEQYF.

The rearrangement joins TRBV10-3 to TRBJ1-3, with D perhaps TRBD1 (6 bases). Trimming shortened V by 7 bases and J by 0 bases, and 10 bases separated the two germline ends. CDR3 size: 14 residues. From germline, CDR1 is ENHRY and CDR2 SYGVKD. The CDR3 sequence: CAITDRSSGNTIYF. CDR3 nucleotides: TGTGCCATCACCGACAGGAGCTCTGGAAACACCATATATTTT.

The chain carries TRBV3-1 (or the pseudogene TRBV3-2) and TRBJ1-1, with a weak D call TRBD1 (5 bases). V was shortened by 4 bases and J by 1 base, with 16 bases between the two germline ends. CDR1 and CDR2 (germline): LGHDT, YNNKEL (reference sequence). CDR3 length: 16 amino acids. In DNA, the CDR3 is TGTGCCAGCAGCCGGACAAGGGGAGCAGCGAACACTGAAGCTTTCTTT. It yields the protein CASSRTRGAANTEAFF.

The J gene is TRBJ2-3, the V gene TRBV28; D ambiguous. With 3 bases removed from V and 3 bases from J, the gap between germline ends came to 4 bases. From germline, CDR1 is MDHEN and CDR2 SYDVKM. This CDR3 has 12 residues. In DNA, the CDR3 is TGTGCCAGCAGTTTCAGGACAGATACGCAGTATTTT. This gives the protein CASSFRTDTQYF.

The chain is built from TRBV12-5 and TRBJ1-1; no clear D gene. Germline-derived CDR1 and CDR2 are LGHNT and FRNRAP. V was trimmed by 7 bases and J by 0 bases, leaving 18 bases between them. CDR3 length equals 16 residues. CDR3: CASDPGRELLNTEAFF. The CDR3 DNA sequence: TGTGCTAGTGACCCGGGGAGGGAGTTATTGAACACTGAAGCTTTCTTT.

J is TRBJ1-2 and V is TRBV28, with D possibly TRBD1 on 6 matching bases. CDR1 MDHEN and CDR2 SYDVKM come from the germline V gene. V was shortened by 5 bases and J by 4 bases, with 11 bases between the two germline ends. The CDR3 covers 13 residues. CDR3 residues: CASSTTGLYGYTF. CDR3 nucleotide sequence: TGTGCCAGCAGTACCACAGGGCTCTATGGCTACACCTTC.

In this sample, this clone turned up once. This chain connects TRBV30 to TRBJ1-4; tentatively, D is TRBD1 (6 bases). CDR1 is GTSNPN, CDR2 SVGIG, per germline (reference sequence). The CDR3 length is 14 residues. Trimming took 5 bases from V and 8 from J, leaving 18 bases between them. In DNA, the CDR3 is TGTGCCTGGGGAAGCACAGGGTTTAGGGAAAAACTGTTTTTT. It translates to CAWGSTGFREKLFF.

V and J are TRBV7-9 and TRBJ2-2; D might be TRBD2 (5 bases). Trimming shortened V by 3 bases and J by 4 bases, and 15 bases separated the two germline ends. Germline V gene data show CDR1 as SEHNR and CDR2 as FQNEAQ (reference sequence). The CDR3 consists of 16 residues. The CDR3 region is CASSFLASTSTGELFF. The CDR3 DNA sequence: TGTGCCAGCAGCTTCCTAGCCTCTACGAGCACCGGGGAGCTGTTTTTT.